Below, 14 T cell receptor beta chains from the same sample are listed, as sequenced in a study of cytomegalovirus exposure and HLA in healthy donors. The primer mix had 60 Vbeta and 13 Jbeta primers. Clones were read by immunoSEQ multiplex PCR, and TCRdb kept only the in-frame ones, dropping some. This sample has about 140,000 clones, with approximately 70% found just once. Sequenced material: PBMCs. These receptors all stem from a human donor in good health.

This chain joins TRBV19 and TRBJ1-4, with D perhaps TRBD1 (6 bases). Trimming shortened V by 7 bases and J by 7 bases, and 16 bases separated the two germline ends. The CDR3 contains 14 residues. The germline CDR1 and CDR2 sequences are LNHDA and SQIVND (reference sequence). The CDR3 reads CASTEGGTVEKLFF. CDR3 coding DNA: TGTGCCAGTACCGAGGGGGGGACCGTTGAAAAACTGTTTTTT.

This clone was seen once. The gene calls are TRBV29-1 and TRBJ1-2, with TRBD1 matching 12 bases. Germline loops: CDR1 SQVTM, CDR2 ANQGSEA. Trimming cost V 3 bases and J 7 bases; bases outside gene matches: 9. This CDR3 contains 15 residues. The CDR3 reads CSVDGDRGRGGGYTF. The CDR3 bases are TGCAGCGTTGACGGGGACAGGGGGCGGGGTGGTGGCTACACCTTC.

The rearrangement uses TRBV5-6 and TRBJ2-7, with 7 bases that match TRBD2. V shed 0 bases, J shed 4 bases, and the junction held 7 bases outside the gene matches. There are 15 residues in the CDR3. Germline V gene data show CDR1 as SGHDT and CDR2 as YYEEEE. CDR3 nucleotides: TGTGCCAGCAGCTTGGTGGGGGGAGGGGAGTACGAGCAGTACTTC. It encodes CASSLVGGGEYEQYF.

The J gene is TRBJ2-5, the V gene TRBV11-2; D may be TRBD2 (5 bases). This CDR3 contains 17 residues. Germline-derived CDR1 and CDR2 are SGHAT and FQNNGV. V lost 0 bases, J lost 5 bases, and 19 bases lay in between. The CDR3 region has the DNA TGTGCCAGCAGCTTAGATGGGCTAGCCCCAGTCCGGGAGACCCAGTACTTC. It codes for CASSLDGLAPVRETQYF. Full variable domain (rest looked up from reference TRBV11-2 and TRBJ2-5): EAGVAQSPRYKIIEKRQSVAFWCNPISGHATLYWYQQILGQGPKLLIQFQNNGVVDDSQLPKDRFSAERLKGVDSTLKIQPAKLEDSAVYLCASSLDGLAPVRETQYFGPGTRLLVL.

The CDR3 loop reads CASRGRTDKNIQYF. The CDR3 DNA is TGTGCCAGCAGGGGGCGGACGGACAAAAACATTCAGTACTTC. The chain carries TRBV2 and TRBJ2-4, with D perhaps TRBD1 (5 bases). Looked up from germline, CDR1 is SNHLY and CDR2 is FYNNEI. This CDR3 has 14 residues. V gave up 6 bases and J gave up 3 bases, with 12 bases separating them.

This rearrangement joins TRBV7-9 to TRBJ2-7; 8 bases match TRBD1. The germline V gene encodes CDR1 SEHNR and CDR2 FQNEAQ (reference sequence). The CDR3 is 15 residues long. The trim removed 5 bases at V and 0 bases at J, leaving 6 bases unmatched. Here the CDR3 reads CASSTGQESSYEQYF. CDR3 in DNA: TGTGCCAGCAGCACGGGACAGGAAAGCTCCTACGAGCAGTACTTC.

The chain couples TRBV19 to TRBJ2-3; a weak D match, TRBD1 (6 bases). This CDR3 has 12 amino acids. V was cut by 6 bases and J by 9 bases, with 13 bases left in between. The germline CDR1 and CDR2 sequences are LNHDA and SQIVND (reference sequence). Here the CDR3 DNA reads TGTGCCAGTAGCCCAGGGGTAAACACGCAGTATTTT. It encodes CASSPGVNTQYF.

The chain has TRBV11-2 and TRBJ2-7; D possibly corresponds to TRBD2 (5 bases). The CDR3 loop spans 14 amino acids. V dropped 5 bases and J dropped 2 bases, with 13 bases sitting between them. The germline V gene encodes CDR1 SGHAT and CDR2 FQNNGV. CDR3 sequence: CASSLTDGAYEQYF. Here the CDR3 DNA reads TGTGCCAGCAGCCTCACGGACGGGGCCTACGAGCAGTACTTC.

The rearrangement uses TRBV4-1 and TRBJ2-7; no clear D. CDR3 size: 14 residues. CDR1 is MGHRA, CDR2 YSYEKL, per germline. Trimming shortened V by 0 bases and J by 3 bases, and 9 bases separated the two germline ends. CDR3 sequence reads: CASSQDRGDYEQYF. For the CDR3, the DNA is TGCGCCAGCAGCCAAGATAGAGGTGACTACGAGCAGTACTTC.

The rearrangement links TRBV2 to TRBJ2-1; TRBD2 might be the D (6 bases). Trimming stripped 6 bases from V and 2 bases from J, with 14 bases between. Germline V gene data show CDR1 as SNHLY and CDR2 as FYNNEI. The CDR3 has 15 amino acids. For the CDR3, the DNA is TGTGCCAGCAGGGGACTCCGAAAGGCCTACAATGAGCAGTTCTTC. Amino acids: CASRGLRKAYNEQFF.

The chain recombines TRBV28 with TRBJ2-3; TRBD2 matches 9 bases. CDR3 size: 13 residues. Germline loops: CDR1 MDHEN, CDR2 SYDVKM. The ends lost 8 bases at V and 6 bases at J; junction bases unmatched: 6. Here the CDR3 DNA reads TGTGCCAGCGGAGGACTAGCGTGGGATACGCAGTATTTT. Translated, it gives CASGGLAWDTQYF.

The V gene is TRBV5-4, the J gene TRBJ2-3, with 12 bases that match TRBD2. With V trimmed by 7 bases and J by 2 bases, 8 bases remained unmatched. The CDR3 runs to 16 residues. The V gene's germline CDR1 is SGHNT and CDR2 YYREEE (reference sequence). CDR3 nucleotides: TGTGCCAGCTGGCTAGCGGGAGGGAAAAACACAGATACGCAGTATTTT. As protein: CASWLAGGKNTDTQYF. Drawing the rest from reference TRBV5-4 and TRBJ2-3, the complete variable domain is ETGVTQSPTHLIKTRGQQVTLRCSSQSGHNTVSWYQQALGQGPQFIFQYYREEENGRGNFPPRFSGLQFPNYSSELNVNALELDDSALYLCASWLAGGKNTDTQYFGPGTRLTVL.

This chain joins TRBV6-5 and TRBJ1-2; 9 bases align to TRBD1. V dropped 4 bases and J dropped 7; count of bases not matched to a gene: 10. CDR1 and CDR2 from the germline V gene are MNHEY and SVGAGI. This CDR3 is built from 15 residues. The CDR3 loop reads CASSFSPDRGGGYTF. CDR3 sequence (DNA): TGTGCCAGCAGTTTCTCACCGGACAGGGGAGGTGGCTACACCTTC.

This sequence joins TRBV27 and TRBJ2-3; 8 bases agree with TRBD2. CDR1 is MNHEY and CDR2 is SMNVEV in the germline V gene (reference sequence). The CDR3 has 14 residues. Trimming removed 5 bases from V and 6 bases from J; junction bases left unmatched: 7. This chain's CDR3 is CASSQGLAGDTQYF. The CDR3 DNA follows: TGTGCCAGCAGTCAAGGCCTAGCGGGTGATACGCAGTATTTT.